Described below is a single T cell receptor (beta chain) sequence and its context. Its antigen is currently unknown. Possible read error: a much larger clone is one base away. This specimen comes from a study of T cells after yellow fever vaccination. Points from the study as a whole: Highly abundant clonotypes carried over from the bulk population could end up in FACS-sorted repertoires as contaminants. Reappearance after the booster was observed for most primary-vaccination clones (roughly 97% CD4, about 86% CD8).

This CDR3 is built from 11 residues. CDR1 and CDR2 from the germline V gene are DFQATT and SNEGSKA (reference sequence). As TCR cDNA was made by 5'RACE template switching, a universal primer site and UMIs were added. TCRdb ran MiXCR on the 5' RACE reads and lists one entry per CDR3 protein. Seen here are 200,000 to 300,000 distinct CDR3 sequences, about 7% observed once, and the top ten hold roughly 0.9%. The clonotype comes from a man aged 25-40 years who received the YFV17D yellow fever vaccine. Sequencing was performed on CD4+ T cells sorted from PBMCs, taken 15 days after the yellow fever booster vaccination. V and J are TRBV20-1 and TRBJ2-1; TRBD2 is a possible D gene (5 bases). The CDR3: CSTRDRTAGLF. CDR3 DNA sequence: TGCAGTACTAGAGATCGAACAGCAGGCCTCTTC.